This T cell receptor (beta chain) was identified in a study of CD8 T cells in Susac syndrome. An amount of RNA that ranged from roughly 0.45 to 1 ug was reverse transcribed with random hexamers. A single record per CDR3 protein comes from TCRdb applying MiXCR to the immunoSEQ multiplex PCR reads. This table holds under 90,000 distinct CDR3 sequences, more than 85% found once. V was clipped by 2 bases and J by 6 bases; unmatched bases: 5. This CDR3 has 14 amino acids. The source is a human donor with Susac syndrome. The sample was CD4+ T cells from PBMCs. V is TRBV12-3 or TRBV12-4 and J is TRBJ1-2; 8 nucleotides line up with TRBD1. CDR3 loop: CASSLFGQGNGYTF. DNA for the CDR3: TGTGCCAGCAGTTTATTCGGACAGGGAAATGGCTACACCTTC.